This T cell receptor beta chain was identified during a study of cytomegalovirus exposure and HLA in healthy donors. Background on the study: Previous work identified 117 million unique TCR beta sequences from around 200 million T cells.

A multiplex PCR was run with 60 Vbeta primers and 13 Jbeta primers. Sequencing was performed with immunoSEQ multiplex PCR; in TCRdb, only in-frame clones are kept and a portion is missing. The sample lists about 150,000 clones, around 80% occurring once. General study findings and limits: In a later analysis, compared with equally common non-associated chains, HLA-associated beta chains were more expanded. At a 0.05 false discovery rate, a later analysis found about 17,000 TCR beta sequences to be associated with HLA alleles. Later genetic work tied a missense DCLRE1C variant to beta-chain V and J trimming.

CDR3 length equals 13 residues. The germline V gene has CDR1 MNHEY and CDR2 SMNVEV (reference sequence). V was clipped by 4 bases and J by 6 bases, with 12 bases between them. A note on this clone: What it binds is not known.

The V and J genes are TRBV27 and TRBJ1-2; perhaps TRBD1 as D (6 bases). The receptor comes from a woman between 40 and 50 years old in good health and CMV-seronegative. The sequencing sample was made of PBMCs. CDR3 amino acids: CASSSQGADGYTF. DNA for the CDR3: TGTGCCAGCAGTTCACAGGGTGCTGATGGCTACACCTTC.